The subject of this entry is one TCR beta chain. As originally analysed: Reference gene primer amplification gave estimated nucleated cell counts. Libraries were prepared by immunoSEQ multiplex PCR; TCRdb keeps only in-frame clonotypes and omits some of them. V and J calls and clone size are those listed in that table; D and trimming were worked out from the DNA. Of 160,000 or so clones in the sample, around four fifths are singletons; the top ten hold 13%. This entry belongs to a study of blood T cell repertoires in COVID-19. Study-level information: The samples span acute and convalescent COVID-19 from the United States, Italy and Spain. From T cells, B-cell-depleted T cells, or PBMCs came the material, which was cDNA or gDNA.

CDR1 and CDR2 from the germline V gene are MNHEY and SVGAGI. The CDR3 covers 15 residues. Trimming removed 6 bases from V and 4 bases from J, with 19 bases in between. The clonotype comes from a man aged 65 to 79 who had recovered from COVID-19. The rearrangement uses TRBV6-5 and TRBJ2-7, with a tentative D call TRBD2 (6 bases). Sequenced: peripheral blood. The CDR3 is CASSPPPGLEYEQYF. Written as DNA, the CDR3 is TGTGCCAGCAGCCCGCCTCCGGGACTCGAATACGAGCAGTACTTC.